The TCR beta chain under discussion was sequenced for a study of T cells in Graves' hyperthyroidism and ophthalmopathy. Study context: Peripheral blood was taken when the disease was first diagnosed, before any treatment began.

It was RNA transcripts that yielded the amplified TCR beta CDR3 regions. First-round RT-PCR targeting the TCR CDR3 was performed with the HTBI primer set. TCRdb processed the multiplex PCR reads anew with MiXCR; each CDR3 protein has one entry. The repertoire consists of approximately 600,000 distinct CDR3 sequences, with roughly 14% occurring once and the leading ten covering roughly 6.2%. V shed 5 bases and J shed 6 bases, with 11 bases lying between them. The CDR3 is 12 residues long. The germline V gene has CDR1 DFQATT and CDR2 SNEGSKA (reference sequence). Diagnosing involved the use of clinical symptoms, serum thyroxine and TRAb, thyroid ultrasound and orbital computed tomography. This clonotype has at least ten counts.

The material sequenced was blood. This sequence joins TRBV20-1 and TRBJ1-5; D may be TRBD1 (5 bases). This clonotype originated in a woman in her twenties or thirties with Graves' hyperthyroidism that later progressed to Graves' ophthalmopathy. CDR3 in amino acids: CSAGQGGQPQHF. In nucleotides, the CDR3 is TGCAGTGCTGGGCAGGGTGGTCAGCCCCAGCATTTT.